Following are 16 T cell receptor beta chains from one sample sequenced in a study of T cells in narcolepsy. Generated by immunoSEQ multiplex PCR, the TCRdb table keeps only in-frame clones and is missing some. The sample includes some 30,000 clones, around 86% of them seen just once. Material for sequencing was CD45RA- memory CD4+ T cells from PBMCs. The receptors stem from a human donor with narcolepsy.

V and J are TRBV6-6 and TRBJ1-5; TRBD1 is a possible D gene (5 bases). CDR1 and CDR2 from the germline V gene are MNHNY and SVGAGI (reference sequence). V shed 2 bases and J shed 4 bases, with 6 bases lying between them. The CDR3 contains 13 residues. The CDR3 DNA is TGTGCCAGCAGTTACGAGGGGAATCAGCCCCAGCATTTT. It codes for CASSYEGNQPQHF.

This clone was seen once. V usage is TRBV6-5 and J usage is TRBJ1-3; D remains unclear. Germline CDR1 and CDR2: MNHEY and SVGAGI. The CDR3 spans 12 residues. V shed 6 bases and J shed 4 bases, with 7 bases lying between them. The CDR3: CASRGVGNTIYF. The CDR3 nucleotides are TGTGCCAGCAGAGGTGTAGGAAACACCATATATTTT.

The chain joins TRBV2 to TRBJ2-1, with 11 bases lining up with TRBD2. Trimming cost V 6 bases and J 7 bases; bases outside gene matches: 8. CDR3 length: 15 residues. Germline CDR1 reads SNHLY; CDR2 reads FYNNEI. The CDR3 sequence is CASSGSGGARNEQFF. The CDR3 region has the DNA TGTGCCAGCAGCGGTAGCGGGGGGGCCAGGAATGAGCAGTTCTTC.

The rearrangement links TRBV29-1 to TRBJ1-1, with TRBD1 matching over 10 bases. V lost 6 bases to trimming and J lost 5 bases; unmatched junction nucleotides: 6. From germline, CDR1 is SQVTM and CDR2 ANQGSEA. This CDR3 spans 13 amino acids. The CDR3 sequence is CSVTGQGYTEAFF. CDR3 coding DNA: TGCAGCGTGACGGGACAGGGGTATACTGAAGCTTTCTTT.

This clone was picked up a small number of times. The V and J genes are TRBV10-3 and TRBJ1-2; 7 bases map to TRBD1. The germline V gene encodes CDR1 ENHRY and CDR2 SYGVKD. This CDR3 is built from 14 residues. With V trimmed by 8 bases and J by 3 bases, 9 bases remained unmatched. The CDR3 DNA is TGTGCCATCGACGATCCAGACAGGGACTATGGCTACACCTTC. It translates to CAIDDPDRDYGYTF.

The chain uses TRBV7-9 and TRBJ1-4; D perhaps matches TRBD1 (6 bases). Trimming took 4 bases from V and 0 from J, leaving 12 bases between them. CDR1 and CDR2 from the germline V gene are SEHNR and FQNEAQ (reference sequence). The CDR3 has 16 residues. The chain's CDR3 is CASSSSRTATNEKLFF. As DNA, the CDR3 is TGTGCCAGCAGCTCGAGCAGGACAGCAACTAATGAAAAACTGTTTTTT.

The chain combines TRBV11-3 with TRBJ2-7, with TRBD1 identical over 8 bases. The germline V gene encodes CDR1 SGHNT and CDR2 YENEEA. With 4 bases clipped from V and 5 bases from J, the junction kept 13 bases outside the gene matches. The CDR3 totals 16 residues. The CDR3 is CASSSTNRGTVNEQYF. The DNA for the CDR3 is TGTGCCAGCAGCTCGACTAACAGGGGGACTGTCAACGAGCAGTACTTC.

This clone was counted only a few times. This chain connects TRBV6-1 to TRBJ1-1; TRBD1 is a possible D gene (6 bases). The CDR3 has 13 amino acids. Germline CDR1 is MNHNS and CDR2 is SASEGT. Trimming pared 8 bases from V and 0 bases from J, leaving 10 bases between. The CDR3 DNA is TGTGCCAGCGGCCGGGACATGAACACTGAAGCTTTCTTT. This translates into CASGRDMNTEAFF.

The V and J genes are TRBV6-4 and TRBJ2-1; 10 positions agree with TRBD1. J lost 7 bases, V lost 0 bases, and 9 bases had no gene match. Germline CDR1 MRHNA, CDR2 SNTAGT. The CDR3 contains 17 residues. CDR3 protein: CASSDSVRDRGRNEQFF. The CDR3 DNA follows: TGTGCCAGCAGTGACTCGGTTAGGGACAGGGGCAGGAATGAGCAGTTCTTC.

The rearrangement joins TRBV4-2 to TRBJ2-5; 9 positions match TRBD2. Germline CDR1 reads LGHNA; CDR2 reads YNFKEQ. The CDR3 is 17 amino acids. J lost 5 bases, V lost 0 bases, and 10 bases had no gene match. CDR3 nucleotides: TGTGCCAGCAGCCAAGATTCCGGGCTAGCGGGGCGCGAGACCCAGTACTTC. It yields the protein CASSQDSGLAGRETQYF.

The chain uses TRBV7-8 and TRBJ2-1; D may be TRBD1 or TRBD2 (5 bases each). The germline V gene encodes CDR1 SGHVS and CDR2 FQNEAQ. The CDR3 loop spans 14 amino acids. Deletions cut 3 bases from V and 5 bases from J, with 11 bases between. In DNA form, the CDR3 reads TGTGCCAGCAGCTTTCGCCGGGGCGACAATGAGCAGTTCTTC. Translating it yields CASSFRRGDNEQFF.

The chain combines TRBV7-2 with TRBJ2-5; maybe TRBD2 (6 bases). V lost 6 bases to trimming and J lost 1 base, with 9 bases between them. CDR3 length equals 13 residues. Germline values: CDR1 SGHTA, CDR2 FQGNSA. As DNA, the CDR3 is TGTGCCAGCAGGTTGGGGGGCCAAGAGACCCAGTACTTC. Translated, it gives CASRLGGQETQYF.

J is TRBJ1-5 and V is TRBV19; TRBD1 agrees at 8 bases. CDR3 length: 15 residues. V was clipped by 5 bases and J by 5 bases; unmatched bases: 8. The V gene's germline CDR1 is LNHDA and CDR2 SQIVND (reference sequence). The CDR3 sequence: CASSRTGLKDQPQHF. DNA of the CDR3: TGTGCCAGTAGTCGGACAGGGCTGAAAGATCAGCCCCAGCATTTT.

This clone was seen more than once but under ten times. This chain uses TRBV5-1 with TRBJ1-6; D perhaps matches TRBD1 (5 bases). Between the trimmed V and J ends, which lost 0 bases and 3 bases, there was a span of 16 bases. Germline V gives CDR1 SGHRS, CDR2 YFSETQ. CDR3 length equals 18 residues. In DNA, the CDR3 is TGCGCCAGCAGCTTGGGCGGGAGGGGACGGGGCTATAATTCACCCCTCCACTTT. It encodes CASSLGGRGRGYNSPLHF.

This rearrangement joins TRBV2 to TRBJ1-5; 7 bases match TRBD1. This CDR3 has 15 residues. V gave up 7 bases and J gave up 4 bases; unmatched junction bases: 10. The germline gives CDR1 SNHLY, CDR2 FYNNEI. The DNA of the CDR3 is TGTGCCAGCAAGGGGGACAGCGTTCCGAATCAGCCCCAGCATTTT. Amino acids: CASKGDSVPNQPQHF.

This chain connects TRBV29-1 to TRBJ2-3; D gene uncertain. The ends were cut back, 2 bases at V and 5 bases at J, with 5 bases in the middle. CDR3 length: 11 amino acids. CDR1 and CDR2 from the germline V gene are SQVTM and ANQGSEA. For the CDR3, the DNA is TGCAGCGTTGAAATGGGAGATACGCAGTATTTT. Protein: CSVEMGDTQYF.